A selection of T cell receptor beta chains follows, all from one sample in a study of shared clonotypes between healthy human individuals. Assay used: immunoSEQ multiplex PCR; TCRdb lists only in-frame clones, some missing. The data show over 800,000 clones, with around 92% seen just once and 24% held by the top ten. The sequencing sample was made of naive CD8+ T cells sorted from blood. The receptors come from a man younger than 45 in good health. Each CDR3 is given with its conserved first and last residue. D genes are given only for firm matches. A clone size is listed for some rows: how often the clone was seen (once, few, many), or a class if it is expanded.

j_call: TRBJ2-5; v_call: TRBV27; d_call: .; clone_size: .; cdr3_aa: CASSLSGQETQYF; cdr3_nt: TGTGCCAGCAGTTTATCGGGACAAGAGACCCAGTACTTC
j_call: TRBJ2-7; v_call: TRBV4-1; d_call: .; clone_size: .; cdr3_aa: CASSQDRPSSYEQYF; cdr3_nt: TGCGCCAGCAGCCAGGATAGGCCCAGCTCCTACGAGCAGTACTTC
j_call: TRBJ2-1; v_call: TRBV6-6; d_call: TRBD2; clone_size: once; cdr3_aa: CASSYLAGGPGNEQFF; cdr3_nt: TGTGCCAGCAGTTACCTAGCGGGAGGGCCGGGGAATGAGCAGTTCTTC
j_call: TRBJ2-7; v_call: TRBV27; d_call: TRBD2; clone_size: .; cdr3_aa: CASSPGTSGRAREQYF; cdr3_nt: TGTGCCAGCAGTCCCGGGACTAGCGGGAGGGCGAGAGAGCAGTACTTC
j_call: TRBJ2-1; v_call: TRBV13; d_call: TRBD2; clone_size: .; cdr3_aa: CASSLEGTSGDEQFF; cdr3_nt: TGTGCCAGCAGCTTAGAAGGGACTAGCGGGGATGAGCAGTTCTTC
j_call: TRBJ2-7; v_call: TRBV7-2; d_call: .; clone_size: .; cdr3_aa: CASSLGILYEQYF; cdr3_nt: TGTGCCAGCAGTTTGGGGATACTCTACGAGCAGTACTTC
j_call: TRBJ2-1; v_call: TRBV7-9; d_call: TRBD1; clone_size: .; cdr3_aa: CASSGKQGEQDNEQFF; cdr3_nt: TGTGCCAGCAGCGGTAAACAGGGGGAGCAGGACAATGAGCAGTTCTTC
j_call: TRBJ2-1; v_call: TRBV29-1; d_call: .; clone_size: .; cdr3_aa: CSSREYNEQFF; cdr3_nt: TGCAGCAGCCGGGAATACAATGAGCAGTTCTTC
j_call: TRBJ2-1; v_call: TRBV9; d_call: .; clone_size: .; cdr3_aa: CASSVGLPDYNEQFF; cdr3_nt: TGTGCCAGCAGCGTAGGGTTGCCAGACTACAATGAGCAGTTCTTC
j_call: TRBJ2-3; v_call: TRBV29-1; d_call: TRBD1; clone_size: .; cdr3_aa: CSGTGDSTPTDTQYF; cdr3_nt: TGCAGCGGGACAGGGGACTCCACCCCCACAGATACGCAGTATTTT
j_call: TRBJ2-6; v_call: TRBV9; d_call: TRBD1; clone_size: .; cdr3_aa: CASSDDPEQGDTGANVLTF; cdr3_nt: TGTGCCAGCAGCGATGATCCGGAACAGGGGGATACTGGGGCCAACGTCCTGACTTTC
j_call: TRBJ2-2; v_call: TRBV30; d_call: TRBD1; clone_size: .; cdr3_aa: CAWSVGTANTGELFF; cdr3_nt: TGTGCCTGGAGTGTGGGGACAGCGAACACCGGGGAGCTGTTTTTT
j_call: TRBJ2-7; v_call: TRBV19; d_call: .; clone_size: once; cdr3_aa: CASSYRFPAYEQYF; cdr3_nt: TGTGCCAGTAGTTACCGCTTCCCTGCCTACGAGCAGTACTTC
j_call: TRBJ2-1; v_call: TRBV7-2; d_call: TRBD2; clone_size: .; cdr3_aa: CASSLGTSTFYEQFF; cdr3_nt: TGTGCCAGCAGCTTGGGGACTAGTACCTTCTATGAGCAGTTCTTC
j_call: TRBJ2-7; v_call: TRBV6-5; d_call: .; clone_size: .; cdr3_aa: CASSYGRPSGNEQYF; cdr3_nt: TGTGCCAGCAGTTACGGGAGACCGTCCGGGAACGAGCAGTACTTC
j_call: TRBJ2-2; v_call: TRBV4-3; d_call: .; clone_size: .; cdr3_aa: CASSQDRNDINTGELFF; cdr3_nt: TGCGCCAGCAGCCAAGATCGCAACGACATTAACACCGGGGAGCTGTTTTTT
j_call: TRBJ2-1; v_call: TRBV27; d_call: .; clone_size: .; cdr3_aa: CASASRSSYNEQFF; cdr3_nt: TGTGCCAGCGCGAGTCGGAGCTCCTACAATGAGCAGTTCTTC
j_call: TRBJ2-3; v_call: TRBV11-2; d_call: .; clone_size: .; cdr3_aa: CASSQIGPESDTQYF; cdr3_nt: TGTGCCAGCAGCCAGATAGGCCCGGAGTCAGATACGCAGTATTTT
j_call: TRBJ2-5; v_call: TRBV9; d_call: TRBD1; clone_size: few; cdr3_aa: CASSALGQGVPETQYF; cdr3_nt: TGTGCCAGCAGCGCCCTGGGACAGGGGGTTCCAGAGACCCAGTACTTC
j_call: TRBJ1-1; v_call: TRBV7-9; d_call: .; clone_size: once; cdr3_aa: CASSFGFDTEAFF; cdr3_nt: TGTGCCAGCAGCTTCGGTTTTGACACTGAAGCTTTCTTT
j_call: TRBJ1-1; v_call: TRBV28; d_call: .; clone_size: .; cdr3_aa: CASSFEGMNTEAFF; cdr3_nt: TGTGCCAGCAGTTTCGAGGGGATGAACACTGAAGCTTTCTTT
j_call: TRBJ2-7; v_call: TRBV11-2; d_call: .; clone_size: .; cdr3_aa: CASSRQNEQYF; cdr3_nt: TGTGCCAGCAGCCGGCAAAACGAGCAGTACTTC
j_call: TRBJ2-1; v_call: TRBV7-9; d_call: TRBD1; clone_size: .; cdr3_aa: CASSPQGELWGNEQFF; cdr3_nt: TGTGCCAGCAGCCCCCAGGGGGAACTCTGGGGGAATGAGCAGTTCTTC
j_call: TRBJ2-5; v_call: TRBV27; d_call: .; clone_size: .; cdr3_aa: CASSLPPPGTMQETQYF; cdr3_nt: TGTGCCAGCAGTTTACCCCCCCCTGGAACAATGCAAGAGACCCAGTACTTC
j_call: TRBJ2-7; v_call: TRBV6-1; d_call: .; clone_size: .; cdr3_aa: CASNQVVQYF; cdr3_nt: TGTGCCAGCAATCAGGTTGTGCAGTACTTC
j_call: TRBJ1-5; v_call: TRBV6-6; d_call: TRBD1; clone_size: once; cdr3_aa: CASSWGGTDSQPQHF; cdr3_nt: TGTGCCAGCAGTTGGGGTGGGACAGACAGTCAGCCCCAGCATTTT
j_call: TRBJ2-3; v_call: TRBV14; d_call: TRBD2; clone_size: .; cdr3_aa: CASSLRSGGTDTQYF; cdr3_nt: TGTGCCAGCAGCCTACGGAGCGGGGGCACAGATACGCAGTATTTT
j_call: TRBJ2-2; v_call: TRBV6-5; d_call: .; clone_size: .; cdr3_aa: CATRGTNTGELFF; cdr3_nt: TGTGCCACACGCGGGACCAACACCGGGGAGCTGTTTTTT
j_call: TRBJ2-7; v_call: TRBV7-9; d_call: TRBD2; clone_size: .; cdr3_aa: CASSFSGRLTYEQYF; cdr3_nt: TGTGCCAGCAGCTTTAGCGGGAGACTTACCTACGAGCAGTACTTC
j_call: TRBJ2-5; v_call: TRBV7-2; d_call: TRBD1; clone_size: .; cdr3_aa: CASSVDRVQPIQETQYF; cdr3_nt: TGTGCCAGCAGCGTCGACAGGGTTCAGCCTATACAAGAGACCCAGTACTTC
j_call: TRBJ1-4; v_call: TRBV27; d_call: TRBD1; clone_size: .; cdr3_aa: CASREQGEKLFF; cdr3_nt: TGTGCCAGCAGAGAACAGGGGGAAAAACTGTTTTTT
j_call: TRBJ1-2; v_call: TRBV5-1; d_call: .; clone_size: .; cdr3_aa: CASSPDRKHYTF; cdr3_nt: TGCGCCAGCAGCCCTGACAGGAAACACTACACCTTC
j_call: TRBJ1-1; v_call: TRBV5-1; d_call: TRBD1; clone_size: once; cdr3_aa: CASLLGQGGDTEAFF; cdr3_nt: TGCGCCAGCCTCCTCGGTCAGGGGGGCGACACTGAAGCTTTCTTT
j_call: TRBJ2-1; v_call: TRBV5-1; d_call: TRBD2; clone_size: .; cdr3_aa: CASSLPLAGSYNEQFF; cdr3_nt: TGCGCCAGCAGCCTCCCTTTAGCGGGGTCCTACAATGAGCAGTTCTTC
j_call: TRBJ2-3; v_call: TRBV11-2; d_call: .; clone_size: .; cdr3_aa: CASSLDPGADTQYF; cdr3_nt: TGTGCCAGCAGCTTAGATCCGGGGGCAGATACGCAGTATTTT
j_call: TRBJ2-7; v_call: TRBV6-5; d_call: .; clone_size: .; cdr3_aa: CASTLGRYEQYF; cdr3_nt: TGTGCCAGCACCTTAGGGCGCTACGAGCAGTACTTC
j_call: TRBJ2-2; v_call: TRBV4-1; d_call: TRBD2; clone_size: .; cdr3_aa: CASSRLAGVGELFF; cdr3_nt: TGCGCCAGCAGCCGACTAGCGGGAGTGGGGGAGCTGTTTTTT
j_call: TRBJ2-1; v_call: TRBV27; d_call: .; clone_size: .; cdr3_aa: CASSLSPRNEQFF; cdr3_nt: TGTGCCAGCAGTTTGTCTCCTAGAAATGAGCAGTTCTTC
j_call: TRBJ2-5; v_call: TRBV7-9; d_call: .; clone_size: .; cdr3_aa: CASSPYEETQYF; cdr3_nt: TGTGCCAGCAGCCCCTACGAAGAGACCCAGTACTTC
j_call: TRBJ2-2; v_call: TRBV11-3; d_call: .; clone_size: few; cdr3_aa: CASSSTVGGTGELFF; cdr3_nt: TGTGCCAGCAGCTCCACCGTGGGAGGTACCGGGGAGCTGTTTTTT
j_call: TRBJ1-4; v_call: TRBV9; d_call: TRBD1; clone_size: .; cdr3_aa: CASSVDRGTNEKLFF; cdr3_nt: TGTGCCAGCAGCGTAGACAGGGGCACTAATGAAAAACTGTTTTTT
j_call: TRBJ2-1; v_call: TRBV12-5; d_call: TRBD1; clone_size: .; cdr3_aa: CASGLITGTGRYEQFF; cdr3_nt: TGTGCTAGTGGTTTGATAACCGGGACAGGGCGGTATGAGCAGTTCTTC
j_call: TRBJ2-1; v_call: TRBV2; d_call: .; clone_size: .; cdr3_aa: CASSEAALAYNEQFF; cdr3_nt: TGTGCCAGCAGTGAAGCGGCACTAGCCTACAATGAGCAGTTCTTC
j_call: TRBJ1-1; v_call: TRBV6-5; d_call: .; clone_size: .; cdr3_aa: CASSYTGALNTEAFF; cdr3_nt: TGTGCCAGCAGTTACACCGGGGCCCTGAACACTGAAGCTTTCTTT
j_call: TRBJ1-1; v_call: TRBV25-1; d_call: .; clone_size: .; cdr3_aa: CASSPGPYEAFF; cdr3_nt: TGTGCCAGCAGTCCGGGACCCTATGAAGCTTTCTTT
j_call: TRBJ1-2; v_call: TRBV10-3; d_call: TRBD1; clone_size: .; cdr3_aa: CAISGWGQGSGYTF; cdr3_nt: TGTGCCATCAGTGGTTGGGGACAGGGTTCTGGCTACACCTTC
j_call: TRBJ2-3; v_call: TRBV4-1; d_call: .; clone_size: once; cdr3_aa: CASSKIFWWAPGSDTQYF; cdr3_nt: TGCGCCAGCAGTAAAATCTTTTGGTGGGCGCCAGGGTCCGATACGCAGTATTTT
j_call: TRBJ2-7; v_call: TRBV6-1; d_call: TRBD1; clone_size: .; cdr3_aa: CASSAGQGAPSYEQYF; cdr3_nt: TGTGCCAGCAGTGCGGGACAGGGGGCCCCCTCCTACGAGCAGTACTTC
j_call: TRBJ2-3; v_call: TRBV10-1; d_call: .; clone_size: .; cdr3_aa: CASSFGTFDTQYF; cdr3_nt: TGCGCCAGCAGTTTCGGGACATTTGATACGCAGTATTTT
j_call: TRBJ2-1; v_call: TRBV5-1; d_call: .; clone_size: once; cdr3_aa: CASSLVTYNEQFF; cdr3_nt: TGCGCCAGCAGCTTGGTAACCTACAATGAGCAGTTCTTC
j_call: TRBJ2-3; v_call: TRBV14; d_call: .; clone_size: .; cdr3_aa: CASSASGGDTQYF; cdr3_nt: TGTGCCAGCAGCGCTAGTGGAGGAGATACGCAGTATTTT
j_call: TRBJ2-6; v_call: TRBV11-2; d_call: TRBD1; clone_size: .; cdr3_aa: CASSATGYGANVLTF; cdr3_nt: TGTGCCAGCAGCGCGACAGGGTATGGGGCCAACGTCCTGACTTTC
j_call: TRBJ2-1; v_call: TRBV5-1; d_call: TRBD2; clone_size: .; cdr3_aa: CASSQYPLGGRATYNEQFF; cdr3_nt: TGCGCCAGCAGCCAGTACCCCCTGGGCGGGAGGGCCACCTACAATGAGCAGTTCTTC
j_call: TRBJ2-7; v_call: TRBV29-1; d_call: TRBD1; clone_size: .; cdr3_aa: CSVGAPGGTSDEQYF; cdr3_nt: TGCAGCGTTGGGGCCCCAGGGGGCACTTCTGACGAGCAGTACTTC